These 12 T cell receptor beta chains came from one sample sequenced in a study of tumor-infiltrating lymphocytes in glioblastoma multiforme. TCRB libraries came from RNA via three nested multiplex PCR rounds. TCRdb reprocessed the multiplex PCR reads via MiXCR and lists one record per CDR3 protein. The sample lists 25,000 to 35,000 distinct CDR3 sequences, 60% to 75% seen once, with around 35% in the top ten. Sequencing was performed on brain tumor tissue. The source is a male donor with glioblastoma.

The genes are TRBV10-2 and TRBJ1-5, with TRBD1 matching 8 bases. The J call is in doubt because the DNA end fits TRBJ2-3 better. Germline CDR1 reads WSHSY; CDR2 reads SAAADI. This CDR3 contains 15 residues. The CDR3 spells CASGPSATGDQPQYF. CDR3 bases: TGCGCCAGCGGACCCTCGGCGACAGGGGATCAGCCCCAGTATTTT.

As for this clonotype: An end of the junction does not agree with germline; a read error may underlie this. The chain combines TRBV6-2 or TRBV6-3 with TRBJ2-3; the D gene is possibly TRBD2 (5 bases). In germline, CDR1 is MNHEY, CDR2 SVGEGT. This CDR3 spans 16 amino acids. For the CDR3, the DNA is TGTGCCATCAGTTACGGCGGCGAGGGCCGAGGAGATACGCAATATTTT. It is translated as CAISYGGEGRGDTQYF.

The J gene is TRBJ2-2, the V gene TRBV20-1; TRBD2 agrees at 10 bases. V dropped 6 bases and J dropped 4; count of bases not matched to a gene: 11. CDR3 length: 16 residues. CDR1 is DFQATT, CDR2 SNEGSKA, per germline (reference sequence). This chain's CDR3 is CSARPAGGHRTGELFF. The CDR3 region has the DNA TGCAGTGCCCGCCCAGCGGGGGGGCATCGCACCGGGGAGCTGTTTTTT.

Concerning this clonotype: A much larger clonotype is one base distant, so this may be a read error. V and J are TRBV20-1 and TRBJ2-5; TRBD2 matches 12 bases. This CDR3 has 15 residues. The ends lost 2 bases at V and 9 bases at J; junction bases unmatched: 10. Per germline, CDR1 DFQATT and CDR2 SNEGSKA (reference sequence). The CDR3 sequence: CSARLAGGLGEAQYF. Written as DNA, the CDR3 is TGCAGTGCTAGACTAGCGGGAGGGCTGGGGGAGGCCCAGTACTTC.

Regarding this clonotype: A junction end diverges from the germline sequence, so it may reflect a read error. The chain joins TRBV10-3 to TRBJ2-7; 10 bases fit TRBD2. Germline CDR1 ENHRY, CDR2 SYGVKD. CDR3 length: 15 amino acids. This chain's CDR3 is CAISDTLAGTYEQHF. DNA for the CDR3: TGTGCCATCAGTGACACACTAGCGGGAACCTACGAGCAGCACTTC.

About this clonotype: Compared with germline, one end of the junction differs, possibly owing to a read error. The chain employs TRBV11-2 and TRBJ2-7; TRBD2 is a possible D gene (5 bases). CDR3 length equals 12 residues. In germline, CDR1 is SGHAT, CDR2 FQNNGV. The CDR3 DNA is TGTACCAGCAGCATGCCGGGGAATGAGCACTACTTC. Protein sequence: CTSSMPGNEHYF. The full variable domain, in which reference TRBV11-2 and TRBJ2-7 provide the parts outside the CDR3, is EAGVAQSPRYKIIEKRQSVAFWCNPISGHATLYWYQQILGQGPKLLIQFQNNGVVDDSQLPKDRFSAERLKGVDSTLKIQPAKLEDSAVYLCTSSMPGNEHYFGPGTRLTVT.

Ten or more counts support this clonotype. The chain joins TRBV12-3 or TRBV12-4 to TRBJ1-1; 8 bases map to TRBD1. This CDR3 has 14 amino acids. V trimming: 2 bases; J trimming: 6 bases; junction bases outside the gene matches: 5. The CDR3 reads CASSLQGAQPEAFF. For the CDR3, the DNA is TGTGCCAGCAGTTTACAGGGGGCGCAACCTGAAGCTTTCTTT.

As regards this clonotype: This CDR3 fails to terminate in the conserved phenylalanine or tryptophan, so it likely reflects a read error. The chain couples TRBV19 to TRBJ1-1, with TRBD1 matching 7 bases. Germline lookup yields CDR1 LNHDA and CDR2 SQIVND (reference sequence). The CDR3 runs to 14 residues. The ends lost 5 bases at V and 1 base at J; junction bases unmatched: 4. Here the CDR3 DNA reads TGTGCCAGTAGTCCTGGGACAGCGAACACTGAAGCTTTCATT. It codes for CASSPGTANTEAFI.

The chain recombines TRBV20-1 with TRBJ2-1; D is ambiguous. This CDR3 spans 14 amino acids. V lost 1 base, J lost 9 bases, and 16 bases lay in between. CDR1 DFQATT and CDR2 SNEGSKA come from the germline V gene (reference sequence). CDR3 sequence reads: CSARGEAWLCEQFF. CDR3 nucleotide sequence: TGCAGTGCTAGAGGTGAGGCATGGCTGTGTGAGCAGTTCTTC.

The chain links TRBV20-1 to TRBJ1-5, with D possibly matching TRBD1 (5 bases). V was cut by 0 bases and J by 3 bases, with 15 bases left in between. Germline V gene lookup returns CDR1 DFQATT and CDR2 SNEGSKA (reference sequence). This CDR3 has 16 residues. CDR3 region: CSARDSWGSNNQPQHF. The CDR3 nucleotides read TGCAGTGCTAGAGATTCATGGGGGAGTAACAATCAGCCCCAGCATTTT.

A note on this clonotype: Just one base apart from a much larger clone, this may be a read error. V and J are TRBV7-2 and TRBJ1-1; 7 nucleotides agree with TRBD1. From germline, CDR1 is SGHTA and CDR2 FQGNSA. This CDR3 comprises 13 residues. DNA for the CDR3: TGTGCCAGCAGCTTGGACAGGAACACTGAAGCTTACTTT. Amino acid sequence: CASSLDRNTEAYF.

This clonotype has a single count. This chain joins TRBV20-1 and TRBJ2-7; a possible D gene is TRBD1 (6 bases). The CDR3 runs to 14 residues. CDR1 and CDR2 from the germline V gene are DFQATT and SNEGSKA (reference sequence). Between the trimmed V and J ends, which lost 5 bases and 12 bases, there was a span of 26 bases. CDR3 nucleotide sequence: TGCAGTGCTGGGAAGGACAGCGGAAACCACAAGCTGTACTTC. Amino acid sequence: CSAGKDSGNHKLYF.